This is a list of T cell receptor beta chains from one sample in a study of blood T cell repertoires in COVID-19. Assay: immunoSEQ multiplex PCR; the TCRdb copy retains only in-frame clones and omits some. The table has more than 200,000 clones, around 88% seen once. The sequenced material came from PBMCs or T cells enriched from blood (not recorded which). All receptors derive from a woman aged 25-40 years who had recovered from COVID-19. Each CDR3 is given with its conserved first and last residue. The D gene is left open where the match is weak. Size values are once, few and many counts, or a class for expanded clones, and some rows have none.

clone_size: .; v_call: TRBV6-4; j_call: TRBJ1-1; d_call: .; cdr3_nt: TGTGCCAGCAGATTGACAGAGAACACTGAAGCTTTCTTT; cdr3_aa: CASRLTENTEAFF
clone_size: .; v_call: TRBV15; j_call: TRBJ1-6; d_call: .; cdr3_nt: TGTGCCACCAGCAGAGATCGACAGACCAATTCACCCCTCCACTTT; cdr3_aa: CATSRDRQTNSPLHF
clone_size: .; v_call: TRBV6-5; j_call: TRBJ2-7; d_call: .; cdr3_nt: TGTGCCAGCATGGGAGGAAACCGAAACGAGCAGTACTTC; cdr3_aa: CASMGGNRNEQYF
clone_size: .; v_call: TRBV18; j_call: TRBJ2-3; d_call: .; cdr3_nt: TGTGCCAGCTCACCAATCATTAGCACAGATACGCAGTATTTT; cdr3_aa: CASSPIISTDTQYF
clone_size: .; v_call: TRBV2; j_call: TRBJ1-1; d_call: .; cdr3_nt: TGTGCCAGCAGCCTTAAGCGGGGATACACTGAAGCTTTCTTT; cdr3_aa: CASSLKRGYTEAFF
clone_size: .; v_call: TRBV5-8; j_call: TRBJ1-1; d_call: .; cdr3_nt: TGTGCCAGCAGCTTGGTGGGGCCCACTGAAGCTTTCTTT; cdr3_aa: CASSLVGPTEAFF
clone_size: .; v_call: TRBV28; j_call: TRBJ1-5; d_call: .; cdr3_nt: TGTGCCAGCAAGAGGGATAGCAATCAGCCCCAGCATTTT; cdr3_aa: CASKRDSNQPQHF
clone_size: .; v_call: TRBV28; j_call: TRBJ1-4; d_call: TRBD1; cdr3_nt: TGTGCCAGCAGTTCTAGAACCGGGACAGTAGCTGAAAAACTGTTTTTT; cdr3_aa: CASSSRTGTVAEKLFF
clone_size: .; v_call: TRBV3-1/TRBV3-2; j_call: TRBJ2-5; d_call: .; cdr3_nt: TGTGCCAGCAGCCAAGAAAGGAGGACCCAGTACTTC; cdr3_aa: CASSQERRTQYF
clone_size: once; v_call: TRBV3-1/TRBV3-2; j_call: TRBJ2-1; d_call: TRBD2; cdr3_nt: TGTGCCAGCAGCCAAGATCCCTTAAGGACTAGCGGTCGCAATGAGCAGTTCTTC; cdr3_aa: CASSQDPLRTSGRNEQFF
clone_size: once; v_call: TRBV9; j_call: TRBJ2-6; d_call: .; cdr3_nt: TGTGCCAGCAGCGTGGGACTCGATGGGGCCAACGTCCTGACTTTC; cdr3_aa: CASSVGLDGANVLTF
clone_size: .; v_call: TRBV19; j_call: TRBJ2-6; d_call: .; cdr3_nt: TGTGCCAGTATGATCACCCCAGGGGATTTGGACGGGGCCAACGTCCTGACTTTC; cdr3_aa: CASMITPGDLDGANVLTF
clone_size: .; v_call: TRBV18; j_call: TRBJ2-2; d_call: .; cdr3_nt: TGTGCCAGCTCACCACTCCGGGAGAACACCGGGGAGCTGTTTTTT; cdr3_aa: CASSPLRENTGELFF
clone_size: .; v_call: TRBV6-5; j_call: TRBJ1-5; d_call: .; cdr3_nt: TGTGCCAGCAGCCTCGGGAGGGGCAATCAGCCCCAGCATTTT; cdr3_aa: CASSLGRGNQPQHF
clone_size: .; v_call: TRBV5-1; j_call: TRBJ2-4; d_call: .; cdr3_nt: TGCGCCAGCAGCTTGTCGTGGACAGCAAACATTCAGTACTTC; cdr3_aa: CASSLSWTANIQYF
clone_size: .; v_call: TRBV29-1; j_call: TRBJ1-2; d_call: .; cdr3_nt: TGCAGCGTTGAGAGGCCCGCTCAGGGAGGCTACACCTTC; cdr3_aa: CSVERPAQGGYTF